This is a list of T cell receptor beta chains from one sample in a study of cytomegalovirus exposure and HLA in healthy donors. Sequenced by immunoSEQ multiplex PCR; TCRdb stores in-frame clones only, minus some. The sample includes around 400,000 clones, about nine tenths seen only once; the top ten take roughly 0.83%. The sample consisted of PBMCs. The receptors stem from a woman younger than 30 in good health and CMV-seronegative. The CDR3 runs from the conserved cysteine through the conserved F or W. Fields, in order: D gene, J gene, clone size, V gene, CDR3 DNA, CDR3 protein. D genes are given only for firm matches. Where a row states a size, it is once, few, many or the class of an expanded clone; other rows omit it.

TRBD2,TRBJ2-7,.,TRBV28,TGTGCCAGCAGCAAAGGCAGCGGGAGGCTTACCTACGAGCAGTACTTC,CASSKGSGRLTYEQYF
.,TRBJ2-1,.,TRBV27,TGTGCCAGCAGTTTATCCGGTAAGGGGGTCTCCTACAATGAGCAGTTCTTC,CASSLSGKGVSYNEQFF
TRBD1,TRBJ1-5,.,TRBV6-1,TGTGCCAGCACCTTGACAGGGATCAATCAGCCCCAGCATTTT,CASTLTGINQPQHF
TRBD1,TRBJ2-7,.,TRBV27,TGTGCCAGCAGCCGAAGGGGACAGATCTACGAGCAGTACTTC,CASSRRGQIYEQYF
TRBD1,TRBJ2-7,.,TRBV30,TGTGCCTGGAGTTGGGAGGGACAGGGAACTTCCGAGCAGTACTTC,CAWSWEGQGTSEQYF
TRBD1,TRBJ1-1,.,TRBV11-2,TGTGCCAACAGACAGGGGTGGACTGAAGCTTTCTTT,CANRQGWTEAFF
.,TRBJ2-4,.,TRBV6-5,TGTGCCAGCAGTACCGGGACGGAGGGCAAAAACATTCAGTACTTC,CASSTGTEGKNIQYF
.,TRBJ1-5,.,TRBV11-2,TGTGCCAGCAGCTTAGATGCGAGAAATCAGCCCCAGCATTTT,CASSLDARNQPQHF
.,TRBJ2-2,.,TRBV5-1,TGCGCCAGCAGCTGGCGGTCCGGGGAGCTGTTTTTT,CASSWRSGELFF
TRBD1,TRBJ2-7,.,TRBV29-1,TGCAGCGTGGGACAGGGGGCTTTGAAGGACCACGAGCAGTACTTC,CSVGQGALKDHEQYF
.,TRBJ1-1,.,TRBV30,TGTGCCTGGAGTGTACTAGGGGGATACTCGAACACTGAAGCTTTCTTT,CAWSVLGGYSNTEAFF
.,TRBJ1-2,.,TRBV6-5,TGTGCCAGCAGTTACGGGACACGTAACTATGGCTACACCTTC,CASSYGTRNYGYTF
.,TRBJ1-2,once,TRBV28,TGTGCCAGCAGTTCCTCGGGCAGGGGATATGGCTACACCTTC,CASSSSGRGYGYTF
.,TRBJ1-5,.,TRBV18,TGTGCCAGCTCACCCGGCGGAGGAAACCAGCCCCAGCATTTT,CASSPGGGNQPQHF
.,TRBJ2-5,.,TRBV7-6,TGTGCCAGCAGTCAAGGGGGTTATTATCAAGAGACCCAGTACTTC,CASSQGGYYQETQYF
.,TRBJ1-1,.,TRBV6-5,TGTGCCAGCAGTACCCGACAGAGGAACACTGAAGCTTTCTTT,CASSTRQRNTEAFF
.,TRBJ1-2,.,TRBV2,TGTGCCAGCTGGCGCCCGACAGGCTCCTATGGCTACACCTTC,CASWRPTGSYGYTF
TRBD1,TRBJ2-7,few,TRBV5-1,TGCGCCAGCAGCCCCACCTCCGGGACAGGGAGCTCCTACGAGCAGTACTTC,CASSPTSGTGSSYEQYF
.,TRBJ1-4,.,TRBV28,TGTGCCAGCAGTTTAGTGGGGGCTGGTGAAAAACTGTTTTTT,CASSLVGAGEKLFF
.,TRBJ1-1,.,TRBV27,TGTGCCAGCAGTTTACTACAGGGAAGAACTGAAGCTTTCTTT,CASSLLQGRTEAFF
.,TRBJ1-5,once,TRBV15,TGTGCCACCAGCAGAGTACACAATAGCAATCAGCCCCAGCATTTT,CATSRVHNSNQPQHF
TRBD2,TRBJ2-7,.,TRBV5-1,TGCGCCAGCAGCTTGGGGCTTAGCGGGGGGCTGTCCTACGAGCAGTACTTC,CASSLGLSGGLSYEQYF
.,TRBJ1-2,.,TRBV5-5,TGTGCCAGCAGCTTGGTCGTAGCGGAGCGATCAGGCTACACCTTC,CASSLVVAERSGYTF
.,TRBJ2-7,.,TRBV28,TGTGCCAGCACTGTGGCAGGATTTACCTACGAGCAGTACTTC,CASTVAGFTYEQYF
TRBD1,TRBJ2-1,.,TRBV5-1,TGCGCCAGCCGAACCCTGGACAGGGGGACCTACAATGAGCAGTTCTTC,CASRTLDRGTYNEQFF
TRBD2,TRBJ2-7,.,TRBV4-1,TGCGCCAGCAGCCGCCGACTAGCGGTCCCCTACGAGCAGTACTTC,CASSRRLAVPYEQYF
.,TRBJ1-1,.,TRBV27,TGTGCCAGCAGTTTATCGTTTCAGGGCACTGAAGCTTTCTTT,CASSLSFQGTEAFF
.,TRBJ2-3,.,TRBV5-1,TGCGCCAGCAGCCCCTCCCCGGGACTTCGCACAGATACGCAGTATTTT,CASSPSPGLRTDTQYF
TRBD1,TRBJ1-1,.,TRBV11-1,TGTGCCAGCAGCCTATCAAAAACAGGGGGCACGGCTGAAGCTTTCTTT,CASSLSKTGGTAEAFF
.,TRBJ1-2,.,TRBV11-2,TGTGCCAGCAGCTTAGGACAGGCTGAGGGCTACACCTTC,CASSLGQAEGYTF
.,TRBJ1-1,.,TRBV9,TGTGCCAGCAGCGTAGGAGTAGCGGGGGGGTCGAACACTGAAGCTTTCTTT,CASSVGVAGGSNTEAFF
.,TRBJ2-7,.,TRBV11-2,TGTGCCAGCAGCTTAGCGGAGGGGGCGCCCTCCTACGAGCAGTACTTC,CASSLAEGAPSYEQYF
.,TRBJ2-3,.,TRBV27,TGTGCCAGCTCCCGGGGGAGCACAGATACGCAGTATTTT,CASSRGSTDTQYF
.,TRBJ1-5,few,TRBV28,TGTGCCAGCAGTTTAACTCCCTTCAATCAGCCCCAGCATTTT,CASSLTPFNQPQHF
TRBD2,TRBJ2-7,.,TRBV6-6,TGTGCCAGCATTGGACTAGCGGGGGACATTTACGAGCAGTACTTC,CASIGLAGDIYEQYF
.,TRBJ1-5,.,TRBV27,TGTGCCAGCAGTTTTTATAGCAATCAGCCCCAGCATTTT,CASSFYSNQPQHF
.,TRBJ2-7,.,TRBV6-5,TGTGCCACCTCAGGGGGGCCTACGGACGAGCAGTACTTC,CATSGGPTDEQYF
.,TRBJ2-7,.,TRBV7-6,TGTGCCAGCAGCCAGAGGGTGTCCTACGAGCAGTACTTC,CASSQRVSYEQYF
.,TRBJ2-3,.,TRBV7-3,TGTGCCAGCAGCCCAGGGGGGCGGGAAGATACGCAGTATTTT,CASSPGGREDTQYF
.,TRBJ2-7,once,TRBV5-1,TGCGCCAGCAGCTTGGAAGGGGAAGTAGGCTGGGGGCAGTACTTC,CASSLEGEVGWGQYF
TRBD1,TRBJ2-7,.,TRBV18,TGTGCCAGCTCACCACGGGGACAGGGGGGCTCCTACGAGCAGTACTTC,CASSPRGQGGSYEQYF
.,TRBJ1-3,.,TRBV5-5,TGTGCCAGCAGCTCACCACCAGGGACTGGAAACACCATATATTTT,CASSSPPGTGNTIYF
TRBD2,TRBJ2-7,once,TRBV28,TGTGCCAGCAGTTTTGTTAGCGGGAGTGGTCACGAGCAGTACTTC,CASSFVSGSGHEQYF
TRBD2,TRBJ2-1,.,TRBV6-6,TGTGCCAGCAGTTACGCAACTAGCGGGAGGAACAATGAGCAGTTCTTC,CASSYATSGRNNEQFF